Presented here are 16 T cell receptor beta chains from one specimen sequenced in a study of CD8 T cells in ankylosing spondylitis. From the 5' RACE reads, TCRdb called clonotypes with MiXCR, one entry per CDR3 protein. This table holds tens of thousands of distinct CDR3 sequences, less than 4% found once. Source material: blood, either unsorted or a sorted T cell fraction (not recorded which). The source is a male donor with ankylosing spondylitis or in good health (not recorded which).

This clonotype has ten or more counts. The V gene is TRBV9, the J gene TRBJ1-5; no definite D call. V lost 0 bases and J lost 4, with 5 bases in between. The CDR3 is 13 residues long. The germline CDR1 and CDR2 sequences are SGDLS and YYNGEE. The CDR3 loop reads CASSVEPNQPQHF. CDR3 nucleotides: TGTGCCAGCAGCGTAGAACCTAATCAGCCCCAGCATTTT.

The table lists this clonotype with many counts. The rearrangement uses TRBV9 and TRBJ2-5, with TRBD1 matching 9 bases. V lost 0 bases to trimming and J lost 5 bases; unmatched junction nucleotides: 8. The length of the CDR3 is 16 residues. Germline loops: CDR1 SGDLS, CDR2 YYNGEE. CDR3 sequence reads: CASSVAGTGNGETQYF. Written as DNA, the CDR3 is TGTGCCAGCAGCGTAGCGGGGACAGGGAATGGCGAGACCCAGTACTTC. The full variable domain, in which reference TRBV9 and TRBJ2-5 provide the parts outside the CDR3, is DSGVTQTPKHLITATGQRVTLRCSPRSGDLSVYWYQQSLDQGLQFLIQYYNGEERAKGNILERFSAQQFPDLHSELNLSSLELGDSALYFCASSVAGTGNGETQYFGPGTRLLVL.

This clonotype has ten or more counts. CDR3 nucleotide sequence: TGTGCCAGCAGCCCGGCCGGCGGGAGGGAGGATGAGCAGTTCTTC. Translating it yields CASSPAGGREDEQFF. The chain carries TRBV9 and TRBJ2-1, with TRBD2 identical over 9 bases. With V trimmed by 4 bases and J by 8 bases, 10 bases remained unmatched. CDR3 length: 15 residues. Germline V gene lookup returns CDR1 SGDLS and CDR2 YYNGEE. Full variable domain (remainder filled in from reference TRBV9 and TRBJ2-1): DSGVTQTPKHLITATGQRVTLRCSPRSGDLSVYWYQQSLDQGLQFLIQYYNGEERAKGNILERFSAQQFPDLHSELNLSSLELGDSALYFCASSPAGGREDEQFFGPGTRLTVL.

This clonotype was observed many times. The V gene is TRBV9, the J gene TRBJ1-1; D might be TRBD1 (5 bases). This CDR3 has 14 residues. V lost 4 bases, J lost 1 base, and 11 bases lay in between. Germline V gene data show CDR1 as SGDLS and CDR2 as YYNGEE. CDR3 sequence: CASSTRDSNTEAFF. Written as DNA, the CDR3 is TGTGCCAGCAGCACCAGGGATTCGAACACTGAAGCTTTCTTT.

This clonotype is termed medium-sized. The chain uses TRBV12-3 or TRBV12-4 and TRBJ2-7; TRBD1 might be the D (5 bases). The length of the CDR3 is 15 residues. Trimming removed 8 bases at V and 4 bases at J, with 21 bases between. The CDR3 spells CASPEGAGNTYEQYV. The CDR3 coding sequence is TGTGCCAGCCCCGAAGGGGCAGGGAATACATACGAGCAGTACGTC.

This clonotype was seen ten or more times. The genes are TRBV9 and TRBJ2-3; 7 bases align to TRBD2. Germline CDR1 reads SGDLS; CDR2 reads YYNGEE. Trimming removed 4 bases from V and 0 bases from J; junction bases left unmatched: 8. The CDR3 length is 16 residues. The DNA for the CDR3 is TGTGCCAGCAGCCTGGGAGGGAGCACTAGCACAGATACGCAGTATTTT. Its protein is CASSLGGSTSTDTQYF.

In its sample, this clonotype was seen many times. The rearrangement links TRBV23-1 to TRBJ1-5; no firm D call. TRBV23-1 is treated as an ORF (open reading frame) with a function not yet certain. The CDR3 length is 14 residues. Between the trimmed V and J ends, which lost 2 bases and 6 bases, there was a span of 11 bases. CDR3 DNA: TGCGCCAGCAGTCAAACCGCTCGAGCTCAGCCCCAGCATTTT. Translated, it gives CASSQTARAQPQHF.

Ten or more counts support this clonotype. The chain couples TRBV21-1 to TRBJ2-4; TRBD2, as called in the table, went unchecked against the DNA. TRBV21-1 is assigned pseudogene status. There are 14 residues in the CDR3. The DNA of the CDR3 is TGTGCCAGCGCCTCCCGGGGACTAGGAAACATTCAGTACTTC. It translates to CASASRGLGNIQYF.

This clonotype was counted ten times or more. The chain joins TRBV9 to TRBJ2-1; D is perhaps TRBD2 (6 bases). Deletions cut 4 bases from V and 4 bases from J, with 21 bases between. CDR1 is SGDLS, CDR2 YYNGEE, per germline. The CDR3 loop spans 17 amino acids. The CDR3 DNA reads as TGTGCCAGCAGCCTCGAGGGAGGTCGGGCTCTATACAATGAGCAGTTCTTC. This codes for CASSLEGGRALYNEQFF.

Ten or more counts support this clonotype. This sequence joins TRBV9 and TRBJ1-1; no clear D gene. V was cut by 4 bases and J by 5 bases, with 15 bases left in between. There are 14 residues in the CDR3. CDR1 SGDLS and CDR2 YYNGEE come from the germline V gene. CDR3 DNA: TGTGCCAGCAGCTCCGGCCCTATGGGAACTGAAGCTTTCTTT. As protein: CASSSGPMGTEAFF.

This clonotype was counted at least ten times. The rearrangement links TRBV9 to TRBJ2-1; 8 nucleotides agree with TRBD1. After removal of 2 bases from V and 7 bases from J, the junction contained 11 bases not matched to a gene. Germline-derived CDR1 and CDR2 are SGDLS and YYNGEE. The CDR3 has 16 residues. CDR3 amino acids: CASSVRGLGAQNEQFF. Here the CDR3 DNA reads TGTGCCAGCAGCGTCAGGGGGCTGGGGGCCCAAAATGAGCAGTTCTTC.

This clonotype was observed many times. The chain has TRBV9 and TRBJ2-2, with D maybe TRBD1 (5 bases). Trimming shortened V by 4 bases and J by 1 base, and 8 bases separated the two germline ends. This CDR3 has 14 residues. The germline V gene encodes CDR1 SGDLS and CDR2 YYNGEE. CDR3 sequence reads: CASSTGVNTGELFF. In DNA form, the CDR3 reads TGTGCCAGCAGCACAGGAGTGAACACCGGGGAGCTGTTTTTT.

This sequence joins TRBV9 and TRBJ2-3; no clear D gene. Germline V gene data show CDR1 as SGDLS and CDR2 as YYNGEE. This CDR3 region has 15 residues. Trimming took off 0 bases at V and 2 bases at J, with 10 bases between the two ends. This CDR3 reads CASSVGRYFTDTQYF. The DNA of the CDR3 is TGTGCCAGCAGCGTAGGCAGATACTTCACAGATACGCAGTATTTT.

This clonotype was observed many times. The gene calls are TRBV9 and TRBJ2-1, with TRBD2 matching over 15 bases. The germline gives CDR1 SGDLS, CDR2 YYNGEE. The CDR3 covers 14 residues. J lost 10 bases, V lost 7 bases, and 6 bases had no gene match. The CDR3 nucleotides are TGTGCCAGCCACCGTGGACTAGCGGGAGGGGAGCAGTTCTTC. It yields the protein CASHRGLAGGEQFF.

This clonotype was recorded at least ten times. This chain connects TRBV9 to TRBJ2-3; tentative D call: TRBD2 (6 bases). In germline, CDR1 is SGDLS, CDR2 YYNGEE. With 0 bases removed from V and 3 bases from J, the gap between germline ends came to 11 bases. This CDR3 is 15 amino acids long. CDR3 coding DNA: TGTGCCAGCAGCGTAGATCAGGCGGGGACAGATACGCAGTATTTT. Encoded protein: CASSVDQAGTDTQYF. The entire variable domain, with the rest obtained from reference TRBV9 and TRBJ2-3, is as follows: DSGVTQTPKHLITATGQRVTLRCSPRSGDLSVYWYQQSLDQGLQFLIQYYNGEERAKGNILERFSAQQFPDLHSELNLSSLELGDSALYFCASSVDQAGTDTQYFGPGTRLTVL.

The sample holds many counts of this clonotype. This chain uses TRBV9 with TRBJ1-6; D might be TRBD1 (5 bases). CDR3 length equals 15 residues. V gave up 0 bases and J gave up 9 bases, with 13 bases separating them. Germline V gives CDR1 SGDLS, CDR2 YYNGEE. The CDR3: CASSVGDGRSSPLHF. For the CDR3, the DNA is TGTGCCAGCAGCGTAGGGGACGGCCGCAGTTCACCCCTCCACTTT.